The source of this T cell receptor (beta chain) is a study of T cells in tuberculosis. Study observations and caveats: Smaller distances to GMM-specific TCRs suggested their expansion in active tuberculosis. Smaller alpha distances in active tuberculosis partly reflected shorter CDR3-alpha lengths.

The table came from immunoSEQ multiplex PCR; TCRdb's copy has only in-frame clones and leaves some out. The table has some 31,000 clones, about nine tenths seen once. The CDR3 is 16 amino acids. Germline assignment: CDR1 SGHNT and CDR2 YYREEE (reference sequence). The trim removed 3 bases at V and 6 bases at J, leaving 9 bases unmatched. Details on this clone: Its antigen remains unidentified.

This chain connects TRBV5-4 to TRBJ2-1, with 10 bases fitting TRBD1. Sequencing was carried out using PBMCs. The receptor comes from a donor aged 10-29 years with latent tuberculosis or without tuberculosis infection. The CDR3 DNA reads TGTGCCAGCAGCTCTATGAGGGACAGGGGAAGCAATGAGCAGTTCTTC. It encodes CASSSMRDRGSNEQFF. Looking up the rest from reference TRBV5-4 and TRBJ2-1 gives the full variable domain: ETGVTQSPTHLIKTRGQQVTLRCSSQSGHNTVSWYQQALGQGPQFIFQYYREEENGRGNFPPRFSGLQFPNYSSELNVNALELDDSALYLCASSSMRDRGSNEQFFGPGTRLTVL.